This T cell receptor beta chain was identified during a study of blood T cells in healthy people across ages. Findings of the study overall: When set beside aged donors, long-lived donors presented more naive CD4+ cells and higher diversity.

A second PCR, run for about 7 to 12 cycles, used a sample-barcoded 5' primer plus a J-beta primer mix. From the 5' RACE reads, TCRdb called clonotypes with MiXCR, one entry per CDR3 protein. This sample has 600,000 or so distinct CDR3 sequences, with roughly 48% found just once. In germline, CDR1 is SGHRS, CDR2 YFSETQ. The junction had 12 bases not matched to a gene; V was cut back by 2 bases and J by 3 bases. The CDR3 is 17 amino acids. This clonotype was counted a few times. Its antigen is not known. Sequences were obtained from blood. The rearrangement links TRBV5-1 to TRBJ2-7, with 9 nucleotides matching TRBD1. This TCR was recovered from a man older than 75 in good health. DNA for the CDR3: TGCGCCAGCAGCTTCCGGTTAGGGGACAGGGAAAACTACGAGCAGTACTTC. Protein: CASSFRLGDRENYEQYF.